This entry describes one T cell receptor (beta chain). This sample was taken from a study of T cells after yellow fever vaccination. Each CDR3 protein gets one entry after TCRdb re-called the 5' RACE reads with MiXCR. Found here are some 290,000 distinct CDR3 sequences, around 10% of them singletons; the top ten hold 3.3%. Per germline, CDR1 SGHRS and CDR2 YFSETQ. The CDR3 spans 16 residues. V lost 0 bases and J 0 bases, leaving 12 bases between the germline ends. The chain combines TRBV5-1 with TRBJ1-1; D is undetermined. The sequence came from a man aged 18 to 35 who received the YFV17D yellow fever vaccine. The specimen comprised CD4+ T cells sorted from PBMCs, sampled 45 days after the yellow fever booster vaccination. CDR3 residues: CASSLGPHGMNTEAFF. DNA of the CDR3: TGCGCCAGCAGCTTGGGACCCCATGGGATGAACACTGAAGCTTTCTTT.